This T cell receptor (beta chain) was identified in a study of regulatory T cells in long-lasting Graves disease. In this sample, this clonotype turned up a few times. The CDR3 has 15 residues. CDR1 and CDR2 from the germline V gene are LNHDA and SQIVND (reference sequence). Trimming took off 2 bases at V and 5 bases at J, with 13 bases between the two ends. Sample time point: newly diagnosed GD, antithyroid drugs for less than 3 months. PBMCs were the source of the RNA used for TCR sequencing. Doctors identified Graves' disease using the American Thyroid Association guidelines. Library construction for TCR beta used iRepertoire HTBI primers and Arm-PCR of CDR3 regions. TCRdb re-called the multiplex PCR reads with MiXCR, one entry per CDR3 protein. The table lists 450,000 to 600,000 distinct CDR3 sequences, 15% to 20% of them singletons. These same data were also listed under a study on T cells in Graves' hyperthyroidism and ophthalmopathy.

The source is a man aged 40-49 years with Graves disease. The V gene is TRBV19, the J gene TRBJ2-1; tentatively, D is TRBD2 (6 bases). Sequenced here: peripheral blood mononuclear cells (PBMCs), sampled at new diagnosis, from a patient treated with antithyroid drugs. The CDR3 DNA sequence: TGTGCCAGTAGTATATTGGGAGGAACCAACAATGAGCAGTTCTTC. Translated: CASSILGGTNNEQFF.